This is a list of T cell receptor beta chains from one sample in a study of cytomegalovirus exposure and HLA in healthy donors. Repertoires were generated with immunoSEQ multiplex PCR, while TCRdb's copy carries only in-frame clones and drops some. The data hold around 200,000 clones, with about 80% observed a single time. The sample taken for sequencing was PBMCs. Receptors were obtained from a man aged 35-49 years in good health and CMV-seropositive. Each CDR3 is given with its conserved first and last residue. A D gene is named only where the DNA matches it firmly. Clone size is shown for a subset of rows, as once, few, many or a class of expanded clone.

j_call: TRBJ2-6
clone_size: .
d_call: .
v_call: TRBV19
cdr3_nt: TGTGCCAGTAGCATGGCAAACAGGGGCCTTCCGGGGGCTGGGGCCAACGTCCTGACTTTC
cdr3_aa: CASSMANRGLPGAGANVLTF

j_call: TRBJ2-7
clone_size: .
d_call: TRBD1
v_call: TRBV5-1
cdr3_nt: TGCGCCAGCAGCGTAGCAACAGGGGCCAGCTCCTACGAGCAGTACTTC
cdr3_aa: CASSVATGASSYEQYF

j_call: TRBJ2-1
clone_size: .
d_call: TRBD2
v_call: TRBV7-8
cdr3_nt: TGTGCCAGCAGCTTAGCCCAGCGGGAGCCGTTCTTC
cdr3_aa: CASSLAQREPFF

j_call: TRBJ2-1
clone_size: few
d_call: .
v_call: TRBV9
cdr3_nt: TGTGCCAGCAGCGTAGATTGGACTATCCACAGTGAGCAGTTCTTC
cdr3_aa: CASSVDWTIHSEQFF

j_call: TRBJ1-3
clone_size: .
d_call: .
v_call: TRBV10-3
cdr3_nt: TGTGCCAGCTACAGGGAAGTCGGAAACACCATATATTTT
cdr3_aa: CASYREVGNTIYF

j_call: TRBJ1-5
clone_size: .
d_call: .
v_call: TRBV6-6
cdr3_nt: TGTGCCAGCAATAACGGAAAACAGAATAGCAATCAGCCCCAGCATTTT
cdr3_aa: CASNNGKQNSNQPQHF

j_call: TRBJ1-5
clone_size: .
d_call: .
v_call: TRBV6-1
cdr3_nt: TGTGCCAGCAGTGAAAGTCCAGGTGGACAAAACAATCAGCCCCAGCATTTT
cdr3_aa: CASSESPGGQNNQPQHF

j_call: TRBJ1-2
clone_size: .
d_call: .
v_call: TRBV6-1
cdr3_nt: TGTGCCAGCAAAGACGACAGATACCCATATGGCTACACCTTC
cdr3_aa: CASKDDRYPYGYTF

j_call: TRBJ2-1
clone_size: .
d_call: .
v_call: TRBV2
cdr3_nt: TGTGCCAGCAGTCCTGTGGGGAGCGATGAGCAGTTCTTC
cdr3_aa: CASSPVGSDEQFF

j_call: TRBJ2-1
clone_size: .
d_call: TRBD2
v_call: TRBV6-5
cdr3_nt: TGTGCCAGCTCACTAGCGGGGGGTTATCATGAGCAGTTCTTC
cdr3_aa: CASSLAGGYHEQFF

j_call: TRBJ2-7
clone_size: .
d_call: TRBD1
v_call: TRBV10-3
cdr3_nt: TGTGCCATCAGTGAGCAGGACAGGTTCTACGAGCAGTACTTC
cdr3_aa: CAISEQDRFYEQYF

j_call: TRBJ1-2
clone_size: few
d_call: .
v_call: TRBV27
cdr3_nt: TGTGCCAGCACCATGATCGGGTCTCCCTTCTATGGCTACACCTTC
cdr3_aa: CASTMIGSPFYGYTF

j_call: TRBJ1-1
clone_size: .
d_call: TRBD1
v_call: TRBV2
cdr3_nt: TGTGCCAGCAGCTTCGGGACAGTTAACACTGAAGCTTTCTTT
cdr3_aa: CASSFGTVNTEAFF

j_call: TRBJ1-4
clone_size: once
d_call: .
v_call: TRBV28
cdr3_nt: TGTGCCAGCAGTGTAGTGGTTGCAACTAATGAAAAACTGTTTTTT
cdr3_aa: CASSVVVATNEKLFF

j_call: TRBJ2-7
clone_size: .
d_call: .
v_call: TRBV5-1
cdr3_nt: TGCGCCAGCAGCTCCGCGCAGGGGAGAGAGCAGTACTTC
cdr3_aa: CASSSAQGREQYF

j_call: TRBJ2-7
clone_size: .
d_call: .
v_call: TRBV6-6
cdr3_nt: TGTGCCAGCAGTTACCGAGGGACATATCTATACGAGCAGTACTTC
cdr3_aa: CASSYRGTYLYEQYF

j_call: TRBJ1-2
clone_size: few
d_call: .
v_call: TRBV6-5
cdr3_nt: TGTGCCAGCACCGTAGACCGGGAATATAACTATGGCTACACCTTC
cdr3_aa: CASTVDREYNYGYTF

j_call: TRBJ2-1
clone_size: .
d_call: TRBD2
v_call: TRBV10-2
cdr3_nt: TGCGCCAGCAGTGAGTCAACGGGAGGTGGGGATGAGCAGTTCTTC
cdr3_aa: CASSESTGGGDEQFF

j_call: TRBJ2-7
clone_size: many
d_call: TRBD1
v_call: TRBV2
cdr3_nt: TGTGCCAGCAGTGGGGACAGGGCGCGGGAGCAGTACTTC
cdr3_aa: CASSGDRAREQYF

j_call: TRBJ2-1
clone_size: .
d_call: TRBD1
v_call: TRBV7-9
cdr3_nt: TGTGCCAGCAGCTTATCAGGGGGCGGTGGCAATGAGCAGTTCTTC
cdr3_aa: CASSLSGGGGNEQFF

j_call: TRBJ1-1
clone_size: .
d_call: TRBD1
v_call: TRBV18
cdr3_nt: TGTGCCAGCTCACCACACAGGGGACGGGACACTGAAGCTTTCTTT
cdr3_aa: CASSPHRGRDTEAFF

j_call: TRBJ2-1
clone_size: .
d_call: TRBD2
v_call: TRBV6-5
cdr3_nt: TGTGCCAGCAGCGTAGCGGGAGCTTACAATGAGCAGTTCTTC
cdr3_aa: CASSVAGAYNEQFF

j_call: TRBJ2-3
clone_size: .
d_call: .
v_call: TRBV6-5
cdr3_nt: TGTGCCAGCAGTTACTCCCGCGGAAGCACAGATACGCAGTATTTT
cdr3_aa: CASSYSRGSTDTQYF

j_call: TRBJ2-5
clone_size: .
d_call: TRBD2
v_call: TRBV11-2
cdr3_nt: TGTGCCAGCAGCCAAACGGTGGGAGGGCGTGAGACCCAGTACTTC
cdr3_aa: CASSQTVGGRETQYF

j_call: TRBJ2-2
clone_size: .
d_call: TRBD2
v_call: TRBV4-1
cdr3_nt: TGCGCCAGCAGCCGTATAGCGGGAGAACCCGGGGAGCTGTTTTTT
cdr3_aa: CASSRIAGEPGELFF

j_call: TRBJ1-1
clone_size: .
d_call: .
v_call: TRBV5-1
cdr3_nt: TGCGCCAGCAGCCCAGGGTGGGATCCTGAAGCTTTCTTT
cdr3_aa: CASSPGWDPEAFF

j_call: TRBJ2-3
clone_size: .
d_call: .
v_call: TRBV6-5
cdr3_nt: TGTGCCAGCAGGAGGGAGGGGGGGAGGGTAGATACGCAGTATTTT
cdr3_aa: CASRREGGRVDTQYF

j_call: TRBJ1-2
clone_size: .
d_call: .
v_call: TRBV7-8
cdr3_nt: TGTGCCAGCAGCTTAGGTACCTCAGGGGATTATGGCTACACCTTC
cdr3_aa: CASSLGTSGDYGYTF

j_call: TRBJ2-1
clone_size: .
d_call: TRBD2
v_call: TRBV9
cdr3_nt: TGTGCCAGCAGCGCCCGACTAGCGGCTTACAATGAGCAGTTCTTC
cdr3_aa: CASSARLAAYNEQFF

j_call: TRBJ1-1
clone_size: .
d_call: TRBD1
v_call: TRBV27
cdr3_nt: TGTGCCAGCAGTTTATCGGGGACAGGGGCTTTTTGGGGAGCTTTCTTT
cdr3_aa: CASSLSGTGAFWGAFF

j_call: TRBJ2-5
clone_size: .
d_call: .
v_call: TRBV5-1
cdr3_nt: TGCGCCAGCAGCTTGGCCTCAGAGACCCAGTACTTC
cdr3_aa: CASSLASETQYF

j_call: TRBJ2-7
clone_size: few
d_call: TRBD2
v_call: TRBV7-2
cdr3_nt: TGTGCCAGCAGCTTTCCACGGGGGGGGGAGTACGAGCAGTACTTC
cdr3_aa: CASSFPRGGEYEQYF

j_call: TRBJ2-3
clone_size: .
d_call: TRBD1
v_call: TRBV12-5
cdr3_nt: TGTGCTAGTGGTTTGGACAGGGGTACAGATACGCAGTATTTT
cdr3_aa: CASGLDRGTDTQYF

j_call: TRBJ1-2
clone_size: many
d_call: .
v_call: TRBV6-6
cdr3_nt: TGTGCCAGCAGTTACGAGGTGGTATCGGGGAGCTATGGCTACACCTTC
cdr3_aa: CASSYEVVSGSYGYTF

j_call: TRBJ1-5
clone_size: .
d_call: TRBD1
v_call: TRBV19
cdr3_nt: TGTGCCAGTACATCGGGACAGGCAAACAATCAGCCCCAGCATTTT
cdr3_aa: CASTSGQANNQPQHF

j_call: TRBJ1-5
clone_size: .
d_call: TRBD1
v_call: TRBV30
cdr3_nt: TGTGCCTGGACCTCGGGAGGGACAGGGGATCAGCCCCAGCATTTT
cdr3_aa: CAWTSGGTGDQPQHF

j_call: TRBJ2-3
clone_size: .
d_call: TRBD2
v_call: TRBV6-5
cdr3_nt: TGTGCCAGCAGTTACTCAGCGGGGAGCACAGATACGCAGTATTTT
cdr3_aa: CASSYSAGSTDTQYF

j_call: TRBJ1-2
clone_size: .
d_call: TRBD1
v_call: TRBV7-2
cdr3_nt: TGTGCCAGCAGCTTAGATGGGACAGGCGGATATGGCTACACCTTC
cdr3_aa: CASSLDGTGGYGYTF

j_call: TRBJ2-3
clone_size: .
d_call: .
v_call: TRBV11-3
cdr3_nt: TGTGCCAGCAGCTTGGGCAGGGCAACAGATACGCAGTATTTT
cdr3_aa: CASSLGRATDTQYF

j_call: TRBJ2-1
clone_size: .
d_call: TRBD2
v_call: TRBV5-4
cdr3_nt: TGTGCCAGCAGCTTGGATAGCGGGATCTACAATGAGCAGTTCTTC
cdr3_aa: CASSLDSGIYNEQFF

j_call: TRBJ1-2
clone_size: .
d_call: .
v_call: TRBV19
cdr3_nt: TGTGCCAGTAGTACTTCCGGCCCCAGGCTTTATGGCTACACCTTC
cdr3_aa: CASSTSGPRLYGYTF

j_call: TRBJ2-6
clone_size: many
d_call: .
v_call: TRBV19
cdr3_nt: TGTGCCAGTAGAGCAGGGGGGTTCTCTGGGGCCAACGTCCTGACTTTC
cdr3_aa: CASRAGGFSGANVLTF

j_call: TRBJ2-1
clone_size: .
d_call: .
v_call: TRBV6-1
cdr3_nt: TGTGTCCTGCGAGGGTCACTCTCCTACAATGAGCAGTTCTTC
cdr3_aa: CVLRGSLSYNEQFF

j_call: TRBJ2-1
clone_size: once
d_call: .
v_call: TRBV11-3
cdr3_nt: TGTGCCAGCAGCTTAGCGGGCGGGTCCTACAATGAGCAGTTCTTC
cdr3_aa: CASSLAGGSYNEQFF

j_call: TRBJ1-1
clone_size: .
d_call: TRBD1
v_call: TRBV6-4
cdr3_nt: TGTGCCAGCAGTCAGGACAGGGGCCGCTGCGGAACTTTCTTT
cdr3_aa: CASSQDRGRCGTFF

j_call: TRBJ2-1
clone_size: .
d_call: TRBD2
v_call: TRBV6-1
cdr3_nt: TGTGCCAGCAGTGAAAGGCCGCTTACTAGCGTCCTATACAATGAGCAGTTCTTC
cdr3_aa: CASSERPLTSVLYNEQFF

j_call: TRBJ1-5
clone_size: .
d_call: .
v_call: TRBV7-9
cdr3_nt: TGTGCCAGCAGCTTACTTGGGCAAGACAATCAGCCCCAGCATTTT
cdr3_aa: CASSLLGQDNQPQHF

j_call: TRBJ2-5
clone_size: .
d_call: .
v_call: TRBV21-1
cdr3_nt: TGTGCCAGCAGCAAAGCGTCCCCGGACAGCCGTCGAGAGACCCAGTACTTC
cdr3_aa: CASSKASPDSRRETQYF

j_call: TRBJ2-5
clone_size: .
d_call: .
v_call: TRBV6-6
cdr3_nt: TGTGCCAGCAGTTACGGCCTCCAAGAGACCCAGTACTTC
cdr3_aa: CASSYGLQETQYF

j_call: TRBJ2-4
clone_size: few
d_call: TRBD1
v_call: TRBV4-1
cdr3_nt: TGCGCCAGCAGCTCTCCGCTGACAGGGAGAGACATTCAGTACTTC
cdr3_aa: CASSSPLTGRDIQYF

j_call: TRBJ2-1
clone_size: few
d_call: TRBD2
v_call: TRBV19
cdr3_nt: TGTGCCAGTGCCAGCGGGAGAGGGAATGAGCAGTTCTTC
cdr3_aa: CASASGRGNEQFF

j_call: TRBJ1-2
clone_size: once
d_call: .
v_call: TRBV11-3
cdr3_nt: TGTGCCAGCAGCTTTGGGAGGGCCGCCTCTAACTATGGCTACACCTTC
cdr3_aa: CASSFGRAASNYGYTF

j_call: TRBJ1-1
clone_size: .
d_call: .
v_call: TRBV25-1
cdr3_nt: TGTGCCAGTCAGGTGAACACTGAAGCTTTCTTT
cdr3_aa: CASQVNTEAFF

j_call: TRBJ1-2
clone_size: .
d_call: TRBD1
v_call: TRBV9
cdr3_nt: TGTGCCAGCAGCGCCCCTATCGGGACAGGGGTTAACTATGGCTACACCTTC
cdr3_aa: CASSAPIGTGVNYGYTF

j_call: TRBJ2-6
clone_size: .
d_call: .
v_call: TRBV6-6
cdr3_nt: TGTGCCAGCAGTACTAGCTCTGGGGCCAACGTCCTGACTTTC
cdr3_aa: CASSTSSGANVLTF